The entry below describes one TCR beta chain. Its antigen is unknown. The sample comes from a study of shared clonotypes between healthy human individuals. As for the study in general: Every donor yielded three CD4 naive, three CD4 memory, two CD8 naive and one CD8 memory plate.

The study drew its donors from healthy HIV-negative adults without recent acute infections or vaccinations. Method: immunoSEQ multiplex PCR; TCRdb's copy keeps in-frame clones and lacks some. The sample includes more than 2 million clones, approximately 96% of them seen just once. Study-wide points: Rarefaction analysis demonstrated incomplete sorted-subset sequencing notwithstanding large depth.

From germline, CDR1 is SGHRS and CDR2 YFSETQ. The V gene lost 1 base and the J gene lost 4 bases, with 20 bases spanning the gap. The CDR3 has 17 amino acids. Sequenced sample: naive CD4+ T cells sorted from blood. Subset indicated: CD45RA+ positively selected. The clonotype comes from a man aged 18 to 35 in good health. V usage is TRBV5-1 and J usage is TRBJ1-2; possible D gene TRBD1, 5 bases. The CDR3: CASSLMAGMNKPYGYTF. The CDR3 nucleotides read TGCGCCAGCAGCTTGATGGCAGGGATGAACAAACCCTATGGCTACACCTTC. Drawing the rest from reference TRBV5-1 and TRBJ1-2, the complete variable domain is KAGVTQTPRYLIKTRGQQVTLSCSPISGHRSVSWYQQTPGQGLQFLFEYFSETQRNKGNFPGRFSGRQFSNSRSEMNVSTLELGDSALYLCASSLMAGMNKPYGYTFGSGTRLTVV.